This paragraph covers one T cell receptor (beta chain) sequence. Its target is not known. The V and J ends lost 6 bases and 5 bases respectively, with 11 bases between them. There are 13 residues in the CDR3. The V gene's germline CDR1 is ENHRY and CDR2 SYGVKD. This entry is derived from a study of T cell responses to AZD1222 COVID-19 vaccine. Overall study context: Pooled samples include second doses given at about 4 or 12 weeks.

Some clones are missing from TCRdb's copy, which holds only in-frame ones; the method was immunoSEQ multiplex PCR. Here the sample spans some 150,000 clones, less than 90% being singletons. Study findings and constraints: Regions left unmutated in variants are reportedly the target of nearly half of spike-specific TCRs. Vaccination with two AZD1222 doses was followed by a rise in Spike-specific TCR breadth and depth.

The input for sequencing was peripheral blood, taken on day 0 of AZD1222 vaccination. The chain is built from TRBV10-3 and TRBJ2-1; D not resolved. The sequence was collected from an adult in good health. CDR3 in amino acids: CAIRMIGDNEQFF. The CDR3 DNA follows: TGTGCCATCAGGATGATCGGCGACAATGAGCAGTTCTTC.